What follows is one TCR beta chain and its context. As yet, its antigen is unknown. This specimen belongs to a study of PD-1 blockade in classical Hodgkin lymphoma. Across the study: Nivolumab 3 mg/kg was given intravenously every 2 weeks.

Only in-frame clones appear in the TCRdb table, and some are missing; sequencing was by immunoSEQ multiplex PCR. The sample has 50,000 to 65,000 clones, more than 70% seen once; the top ten hold about 5.6%. All trial patients relapsed after autologous stem cell transplantation. Best response was recorded as complete response, partial response or progressive disease. The germline V gene encodes CDR1 SGHRS and CDR2 YFSETQ. The ends were cut back, 7 bases at V and 4 bases at J, with 11 bases in the middle. The length of the CDR3 is 12 residues. Study-level findings and limits: The origin of the repertoire differences remains undefined, with disease activity or prior therapy as possible causes.

Sequenced here: peripheral blood mononuclear cells (PBMCs), sampled before the second cycle of nivolumab. The rearrangement links TRBV5-1 to TRBJ1-2; no firm D call. This sequence was found in a human donor with classical Hodgkin lymphoma. This CDR3 is CASGRPGYGYTF. The CDR3 region has the DNA TGCGCCAGCGGCAGGCCTGGCTATGGCTACACCTTC.